This T cell receptor beta chain was found in a study of T cell responses to AZD1222 COVID-19 vaccine. TCRdb's copy holds only in-frame clones and misses some; the assay was immunoSEQ multiplex PCR. The profile shows roughly 110,000 clones, roughly nine tenths of them singletons. A note on this clone: What it binds is not known.

This CDR3 region has 17 residues. Deletions cut 5 bases from V and 5 bases from J, with 21 bases between. CDR1 and CDR2 from the germline V gene are LGHNA and YNFKEQ. Notes on the study in general: Mostly white British, mostly female donors; authors suggested clonal diversity may be underestimated. Baseline antibody screening turned up just six seropositive AZD1222 recipients. Reportedly, nearly half the spike-specific TCRs target unmutated variant regions.

Source: peripheral blood, taken 28 days after the second AZD1222 dose. The clonotype was recovered from an adult who received the AZD1222 COVID-19 vaccine. The V and J genes are TRBV4-2 and TRBJ2-2, with D perhaps TRBD1 or TRBD2 (5 bases each). CDR3 protein: CASSRDVGPEGTGELFF. For the CDR3, the DNA is TGTGCCAGCAGCAGGGATGTGGGACCGGAAGGTACCGGGGAGCTGTTTTTT.